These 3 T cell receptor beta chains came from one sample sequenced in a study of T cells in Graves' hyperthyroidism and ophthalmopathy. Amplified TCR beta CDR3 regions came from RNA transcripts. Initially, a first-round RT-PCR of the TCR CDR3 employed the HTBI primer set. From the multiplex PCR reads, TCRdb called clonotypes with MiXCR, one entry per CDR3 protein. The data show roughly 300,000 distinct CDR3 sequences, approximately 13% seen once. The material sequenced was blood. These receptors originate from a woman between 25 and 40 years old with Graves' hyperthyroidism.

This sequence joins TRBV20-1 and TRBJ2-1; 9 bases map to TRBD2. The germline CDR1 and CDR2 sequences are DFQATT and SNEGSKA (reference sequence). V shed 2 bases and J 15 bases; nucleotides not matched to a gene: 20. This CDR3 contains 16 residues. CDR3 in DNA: TGCAGTGCTAGACCATCATCAGCGGGAGGATCTGGGATAATGTTCTTC. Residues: CSARPSSAGGSGIMFF.

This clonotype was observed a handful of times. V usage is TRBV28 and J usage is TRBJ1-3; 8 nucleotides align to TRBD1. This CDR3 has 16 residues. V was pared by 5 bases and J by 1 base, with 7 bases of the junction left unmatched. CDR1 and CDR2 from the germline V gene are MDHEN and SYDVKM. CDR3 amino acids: CASSRQGTGSGNTIYF. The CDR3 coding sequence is TGTGCCAGCAGTCGACAGGGGACCGGGTCTGGAAACACCATATATTTT.

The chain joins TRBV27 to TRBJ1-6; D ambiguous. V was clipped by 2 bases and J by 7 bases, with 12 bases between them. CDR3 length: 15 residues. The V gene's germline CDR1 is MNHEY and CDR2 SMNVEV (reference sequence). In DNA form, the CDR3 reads TGTGCCAGCAGTTTAAATCGAGGTTCAAATTCACCCCTCCACTTT. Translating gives CASSLNRGSNSPLHF.